This T cell receptor beta chain is drawn from a study of beta chain features in type 1 diabetes. This clone was counted a single time. The CDR3 length is 15 residues. The V gene's germline CDR1 is SGHRS and CDR2 YFSETQ. Trimming at V came to 4 bases and at J to 3 bases, leaving 3 bases not matched to a gene. Expressed TCRB transcripts were sequenced after all isolated RNA was converted to cDNA. The method was immunoSEQ multiplex PCR; TCRdb's version includes in-frame clones alone and lacks a portion of them. This table has about 340,000 clones, roughly 8% appearing once. Material for sequencing was central memory CD4+ T cells from blood. The chain employs TRBV5-1 and TRBJ2-5; TRBD2 aligns across 13 bases. This receptor was obtained from a woman aged 18-29 years in good health. The CDR3 DNA follows: TGCGCCAGCAGCCCGGGGACTAGCGGGGAAGAGACCCAGTACTTC. The encoded protein is CASSPGTSGEETQYF.